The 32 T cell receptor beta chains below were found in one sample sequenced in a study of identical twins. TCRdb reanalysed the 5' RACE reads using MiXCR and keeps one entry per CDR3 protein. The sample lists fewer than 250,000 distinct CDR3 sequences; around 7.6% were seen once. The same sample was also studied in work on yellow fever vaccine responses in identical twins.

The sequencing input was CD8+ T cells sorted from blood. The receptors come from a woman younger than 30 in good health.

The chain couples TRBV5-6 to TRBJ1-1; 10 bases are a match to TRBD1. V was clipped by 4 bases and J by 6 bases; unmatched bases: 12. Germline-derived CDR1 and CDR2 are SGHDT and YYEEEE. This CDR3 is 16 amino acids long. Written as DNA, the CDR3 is TGTGCCAGCAGCCTAGACAGGGGGCGACTTGACGCTGAAGCTTTCTTT. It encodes CASSLDRGRLDAEAFF. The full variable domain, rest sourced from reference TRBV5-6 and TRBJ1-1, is DAGVTQSPTHLIKTRGQQVTLRCSPKSGHDTVSWYQQALGQGPQFIFQYYEEEERQRGNFPDRFSGHQFPNYSSELNVNALLLGDSALYLCASSLDRGRLDAEAFFGQGTRLTVV.

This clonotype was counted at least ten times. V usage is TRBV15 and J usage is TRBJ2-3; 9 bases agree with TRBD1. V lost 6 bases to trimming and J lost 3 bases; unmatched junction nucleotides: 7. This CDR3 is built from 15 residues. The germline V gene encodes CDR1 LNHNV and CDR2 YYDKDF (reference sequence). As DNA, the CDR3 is TGTGCCACCAGATACAGGGGGCGTTGGACAGATACGCAGTATTTT. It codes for CATRYRGRWTDTQYF.

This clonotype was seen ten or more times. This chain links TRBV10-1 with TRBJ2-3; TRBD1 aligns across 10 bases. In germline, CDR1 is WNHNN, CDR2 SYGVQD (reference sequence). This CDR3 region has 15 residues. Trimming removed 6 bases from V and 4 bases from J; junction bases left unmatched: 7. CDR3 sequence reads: CASSVQTGGADTQYF. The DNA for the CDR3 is TGCGCCAGCAGCGTTCAGACAGGGGGCGCAGATACGCAGTATTTT.

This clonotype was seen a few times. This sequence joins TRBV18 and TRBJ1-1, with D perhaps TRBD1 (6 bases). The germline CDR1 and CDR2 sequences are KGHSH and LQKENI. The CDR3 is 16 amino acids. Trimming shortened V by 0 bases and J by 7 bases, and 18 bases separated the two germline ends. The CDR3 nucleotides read TGTGCCAGCTCACCACCAATCCGGGACACCGGATATGAAGCTTTCTTT. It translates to CASSPPIRDTGYEAFF.

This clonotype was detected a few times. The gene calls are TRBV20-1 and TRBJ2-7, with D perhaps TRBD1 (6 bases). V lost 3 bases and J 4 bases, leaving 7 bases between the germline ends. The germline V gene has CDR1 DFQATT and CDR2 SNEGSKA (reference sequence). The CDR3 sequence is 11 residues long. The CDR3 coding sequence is TGCAGTGCTAGGACAGGTTACGAGCAGTACTTC. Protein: CSARTGYEQYF.

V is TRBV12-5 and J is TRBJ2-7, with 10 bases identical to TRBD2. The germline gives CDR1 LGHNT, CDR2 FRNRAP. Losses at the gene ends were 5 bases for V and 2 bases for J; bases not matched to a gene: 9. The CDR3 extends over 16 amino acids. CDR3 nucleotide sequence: TGTGCTAGTGGTCCCACAGCGGGAGGGGCCCCCTACGAGCAGTACTTC. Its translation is CASGPTAGGAPYEQYF. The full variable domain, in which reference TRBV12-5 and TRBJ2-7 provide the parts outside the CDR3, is DARVTQTPRHKVTEMGQEVTMRCQPILGHNTVFWYRQTMMQGLELLAYFRNRAPLDDSGMPKDRFSAEMPDATLATLKIQPSEPRDSAVYFCASGPTAGGAPYEQYFGPGTRLTVT.

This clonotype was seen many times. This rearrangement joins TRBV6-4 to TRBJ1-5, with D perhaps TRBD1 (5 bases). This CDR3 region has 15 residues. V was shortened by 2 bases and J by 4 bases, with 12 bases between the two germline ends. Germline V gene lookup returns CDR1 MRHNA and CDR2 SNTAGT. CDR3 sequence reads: CASSDVSGSNQPQHF. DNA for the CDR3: TGTGCCAGCAGTGACGTGTCAGGGAGTAATCAGCCCCAGCATTTT.

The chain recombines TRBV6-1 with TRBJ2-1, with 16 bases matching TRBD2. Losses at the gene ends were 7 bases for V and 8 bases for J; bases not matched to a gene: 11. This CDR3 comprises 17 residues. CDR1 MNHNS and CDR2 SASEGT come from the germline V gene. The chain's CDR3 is CASKGLAGGRGFHEQFF. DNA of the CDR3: TGTGCCAGCAAGGGACTAGCGGGAGGGCGAGGTTTCCATGAGCAGTTCTTC.

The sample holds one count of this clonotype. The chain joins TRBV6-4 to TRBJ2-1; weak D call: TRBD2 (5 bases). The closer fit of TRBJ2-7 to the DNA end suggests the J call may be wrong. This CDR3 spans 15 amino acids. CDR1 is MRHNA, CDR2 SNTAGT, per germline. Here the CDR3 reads CASSRGAEASNEQYF. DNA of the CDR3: TGTGCCAGCAGCCGGGGAGCGGAAGCATCCAATGAGCAGTACTTC.

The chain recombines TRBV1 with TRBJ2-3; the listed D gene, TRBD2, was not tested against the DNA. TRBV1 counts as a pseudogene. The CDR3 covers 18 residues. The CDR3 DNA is TGCACCAGCAGCCAACTAGGACTAGCGGTGCCTAGCACAGATACGCAGTATTTT. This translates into CTSSQLGLAVPSTDTQYF.

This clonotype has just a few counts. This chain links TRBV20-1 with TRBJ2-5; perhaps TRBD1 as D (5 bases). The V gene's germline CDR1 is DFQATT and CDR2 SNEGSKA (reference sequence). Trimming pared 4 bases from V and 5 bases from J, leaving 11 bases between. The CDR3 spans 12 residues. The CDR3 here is CSAIRDEETQYF. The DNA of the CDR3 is TGCAGTGCTATCAGGGATGAGGAGACCCAGTACTTC.

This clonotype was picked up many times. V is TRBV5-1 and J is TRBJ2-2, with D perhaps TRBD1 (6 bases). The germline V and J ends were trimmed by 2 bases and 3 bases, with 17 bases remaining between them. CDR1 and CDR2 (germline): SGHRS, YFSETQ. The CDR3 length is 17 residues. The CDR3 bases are TGCGCCAGCAGCTTTTTCCGGGACATCGCCCACACCGGGGAGCTGTTTTTT. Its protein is CASSFFRDIAHTGELFF.

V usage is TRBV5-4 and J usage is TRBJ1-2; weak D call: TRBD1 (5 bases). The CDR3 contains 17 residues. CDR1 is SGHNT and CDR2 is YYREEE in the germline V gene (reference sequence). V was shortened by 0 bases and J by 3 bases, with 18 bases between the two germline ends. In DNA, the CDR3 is TGTGCCAGCAGCTTGGCCAGGAAAGGGGCAGACTACTATGGCTACACCTTC. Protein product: CASSLARKGADYYGYTF.

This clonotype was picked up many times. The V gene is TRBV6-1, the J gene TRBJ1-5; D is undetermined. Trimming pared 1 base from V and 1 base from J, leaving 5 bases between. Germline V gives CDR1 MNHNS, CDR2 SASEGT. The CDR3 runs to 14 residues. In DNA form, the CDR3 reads TGTGCCAGCAGTGAAGGGACGAGCAATCAGCCCCAGCATTTT. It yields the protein CASSEGTSNQPQHF.

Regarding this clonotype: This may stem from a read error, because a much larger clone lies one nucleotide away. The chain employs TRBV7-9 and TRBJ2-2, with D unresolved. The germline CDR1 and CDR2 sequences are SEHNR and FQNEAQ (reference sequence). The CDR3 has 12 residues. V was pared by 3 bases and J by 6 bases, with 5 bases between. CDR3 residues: CASSFLAGELFF. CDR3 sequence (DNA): TGTGCCAGCAGCTTCCTGGCCGGGGAGCTGTTTTTT.

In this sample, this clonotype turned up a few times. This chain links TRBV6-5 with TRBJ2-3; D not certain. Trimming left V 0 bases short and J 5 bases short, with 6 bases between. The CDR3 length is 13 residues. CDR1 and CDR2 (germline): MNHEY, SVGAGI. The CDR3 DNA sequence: TGTGCCAGCAGTTACTCACGGGTAGATACGCAGTATTTT. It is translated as CASSYSRVDTQYF.

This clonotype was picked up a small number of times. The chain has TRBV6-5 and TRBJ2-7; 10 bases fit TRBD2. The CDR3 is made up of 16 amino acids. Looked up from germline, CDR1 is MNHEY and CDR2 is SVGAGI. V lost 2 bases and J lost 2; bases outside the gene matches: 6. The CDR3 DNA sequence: TGTGCCAGCAGTTACGGGCTAGCGGGGGCCGCCTACGAGCAGTACTTC. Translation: CASSYGLAGAAYEQYF.

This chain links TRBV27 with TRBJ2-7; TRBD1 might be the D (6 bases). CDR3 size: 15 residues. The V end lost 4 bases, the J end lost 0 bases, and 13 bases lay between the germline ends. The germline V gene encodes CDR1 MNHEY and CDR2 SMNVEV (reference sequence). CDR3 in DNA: TGTGCCAGCAGTTCCCTCAGGGGCAACTCCTACGAGCAGTACTTC. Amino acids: CASSSLRGNSYEQYF.

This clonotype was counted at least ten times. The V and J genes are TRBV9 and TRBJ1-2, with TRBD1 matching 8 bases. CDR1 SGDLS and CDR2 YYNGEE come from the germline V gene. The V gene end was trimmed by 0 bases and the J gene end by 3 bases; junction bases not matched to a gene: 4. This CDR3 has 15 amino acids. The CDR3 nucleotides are TGTGCCAGCAGCGTAGCAGGGGGCATTGACTATGGCTACACCTTC. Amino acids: CASSVAGGIDYGYTF.

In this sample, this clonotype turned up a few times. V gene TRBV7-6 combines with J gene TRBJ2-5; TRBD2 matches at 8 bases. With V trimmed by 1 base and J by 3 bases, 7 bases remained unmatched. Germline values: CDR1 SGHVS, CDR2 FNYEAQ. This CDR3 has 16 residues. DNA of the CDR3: TGTGCCAGCAGCTTAGTTCGGGAGGGCCGAGAAGAGACCCAGTACTTC. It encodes CASSLVREGREETQYF.

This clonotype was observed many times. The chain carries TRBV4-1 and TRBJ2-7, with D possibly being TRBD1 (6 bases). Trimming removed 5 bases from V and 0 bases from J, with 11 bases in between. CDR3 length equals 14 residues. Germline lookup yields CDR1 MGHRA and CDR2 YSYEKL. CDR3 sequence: CASSSRGLSYEQYF. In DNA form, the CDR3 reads TGCGCCAGCAGCTCCAGGGGTCTCTCCTACGAGCAGTACTTC.

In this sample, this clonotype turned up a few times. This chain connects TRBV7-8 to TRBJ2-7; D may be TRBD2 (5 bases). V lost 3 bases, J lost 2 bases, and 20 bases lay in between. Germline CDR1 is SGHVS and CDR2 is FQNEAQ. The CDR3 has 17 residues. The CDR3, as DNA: TGTGCCAGCAGCTTTGCCGCCCCCCTAAGCGGTACCTACGAGCAGTACTTC. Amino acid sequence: CASSFAAPLSGTYEQYF.

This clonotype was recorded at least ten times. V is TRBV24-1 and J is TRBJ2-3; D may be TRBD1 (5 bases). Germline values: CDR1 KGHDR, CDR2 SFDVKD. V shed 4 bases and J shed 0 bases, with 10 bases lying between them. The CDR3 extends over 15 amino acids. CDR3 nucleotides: TGTGCCACCAGTGAATACAGGCAGAGCACAGATACGCAGTATTTT. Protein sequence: CATSEYRQSTDTQYF.

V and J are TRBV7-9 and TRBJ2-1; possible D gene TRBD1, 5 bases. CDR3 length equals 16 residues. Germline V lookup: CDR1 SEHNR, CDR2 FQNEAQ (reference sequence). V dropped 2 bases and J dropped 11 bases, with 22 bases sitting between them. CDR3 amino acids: CASSLLETDTPFQQFF. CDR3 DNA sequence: TGTGCCAGCAGCTTATTAGAGACAGACACACCATTCCAGCAGTTCTTC.

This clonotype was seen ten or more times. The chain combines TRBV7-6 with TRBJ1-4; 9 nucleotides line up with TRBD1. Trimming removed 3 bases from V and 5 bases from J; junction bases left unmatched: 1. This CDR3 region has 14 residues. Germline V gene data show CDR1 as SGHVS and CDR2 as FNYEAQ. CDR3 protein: CASSLGTGNEKLFF. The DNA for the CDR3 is TGTGCCAGCAGCTTGGGGACAGGGAATGAAAAACTGTTTTTT.

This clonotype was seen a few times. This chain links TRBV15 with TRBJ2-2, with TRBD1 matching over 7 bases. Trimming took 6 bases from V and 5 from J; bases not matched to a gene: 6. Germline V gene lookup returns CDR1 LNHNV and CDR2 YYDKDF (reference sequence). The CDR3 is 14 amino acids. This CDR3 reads CATSWDSLTGELFF. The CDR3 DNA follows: TGTGCCACCAGTTGGGACAGCTTGACCGGGGAGCTGTTTTTT.

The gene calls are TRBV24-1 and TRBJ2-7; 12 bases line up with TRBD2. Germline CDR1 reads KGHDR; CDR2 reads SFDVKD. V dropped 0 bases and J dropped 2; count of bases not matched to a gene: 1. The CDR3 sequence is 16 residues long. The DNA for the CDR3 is TGTGCCACCAGTGATTTGGGACTAGCGGGAACCTACGAGCAGTACTTC. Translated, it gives CATSDLGLAGTYEQYF.

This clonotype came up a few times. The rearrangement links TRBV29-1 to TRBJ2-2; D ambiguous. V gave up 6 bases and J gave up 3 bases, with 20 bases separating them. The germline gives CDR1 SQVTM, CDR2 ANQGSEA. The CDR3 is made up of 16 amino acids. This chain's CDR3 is CSVTLYTGPHTGELFF. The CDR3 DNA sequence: TGCAGCGTCACCCTTTACACGGGTCCCCACACCGGGGAGCTGTTTTTT.

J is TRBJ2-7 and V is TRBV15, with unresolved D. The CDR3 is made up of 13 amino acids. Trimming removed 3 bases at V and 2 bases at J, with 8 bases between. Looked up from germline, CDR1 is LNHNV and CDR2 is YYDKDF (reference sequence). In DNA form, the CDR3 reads TGTGCCACCAGCAGGGACCAAACCTACGAGCAGTACTTC. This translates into CATSRDQTYEQYF.

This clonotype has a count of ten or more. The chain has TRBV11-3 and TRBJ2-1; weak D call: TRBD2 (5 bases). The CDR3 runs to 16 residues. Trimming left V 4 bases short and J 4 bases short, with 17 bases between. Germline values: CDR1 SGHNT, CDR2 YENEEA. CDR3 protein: CASSSPGNGVYNEQFF. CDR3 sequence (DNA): TGTGCCAGCAGCTCCCCCGGGAACGGAGTATACAATGAGCAGTTCTTC.

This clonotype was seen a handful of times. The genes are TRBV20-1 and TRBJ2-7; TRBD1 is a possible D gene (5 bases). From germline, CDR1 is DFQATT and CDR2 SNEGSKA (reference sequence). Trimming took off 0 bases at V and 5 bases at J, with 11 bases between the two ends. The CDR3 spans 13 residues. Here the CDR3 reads CSARDIGRDEQYV. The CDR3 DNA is TGCAGTGCTAGAGATATCGGCAGGGACGAGCAGTACGTC.

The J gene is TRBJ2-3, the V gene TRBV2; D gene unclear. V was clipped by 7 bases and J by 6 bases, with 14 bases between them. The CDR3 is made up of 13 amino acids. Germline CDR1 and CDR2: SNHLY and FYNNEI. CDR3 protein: CASTPRSADTQYF. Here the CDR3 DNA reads TGTGCCAGCACACCGAGGTCTGCGGATACGCAGTATTTT.